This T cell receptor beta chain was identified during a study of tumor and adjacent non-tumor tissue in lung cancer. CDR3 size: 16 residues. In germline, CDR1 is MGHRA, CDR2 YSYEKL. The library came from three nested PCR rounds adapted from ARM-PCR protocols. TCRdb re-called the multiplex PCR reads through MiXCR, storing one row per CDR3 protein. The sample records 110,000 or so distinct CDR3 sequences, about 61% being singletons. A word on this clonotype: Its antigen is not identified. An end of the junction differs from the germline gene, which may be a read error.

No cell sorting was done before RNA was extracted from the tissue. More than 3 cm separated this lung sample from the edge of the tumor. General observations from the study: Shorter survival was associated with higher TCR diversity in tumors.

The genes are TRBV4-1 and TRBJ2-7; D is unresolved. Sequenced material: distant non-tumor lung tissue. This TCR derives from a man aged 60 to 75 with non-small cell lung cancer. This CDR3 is CASSQGPSPPHYERYF. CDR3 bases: TGCGCCAGCAGCCAAGGCCCCTCCCCTCCACATTACGAGCGGTACTTC.